Presented here are 4 T cell receptor beta chains from one specimen sequenced in a study of early T cells in non-severe SARS-CoV-2 infection. TCRdb processed the 5' RACE reads anew with MiXCR; each CDR3 protein has one entry. The table lists 70,000 or so distinct CDR3 sequences, roughly an eighth of them singletons, with roughly 3.9% in the top ten. What was sequenced was whole blood. These receptor sequences come from an adult who was a healthcare worker with PCR-confirmed SARS-CoV-2 infection or an uninfected control (not recorded which).

The V call is TRBV5-4, the J call TRBJ1-1; D not resolved. CDR3 length: 12 residues. The germline CDR1 and CDR2 sequences are SGHNT and YYREEE (reference sequence). V gave up 10 bases and J gave up 0 bases, with 10 bases separating them. The CDR3 DNA is TGTGCCCACAGCGGGGTGAACACTGAAGCTTTCTTT. This codes for CAHSGVNTEAFF.

As for this clonotype: A read error is possible here, since a much larger clone lies one base away. The chain couples TRBV7-3 to TRBJ2-3, with 11 bases lining up with TRBD2. The germline gives CDR1 SGHTA, CDR2 FQGTGA. This CDR3 region has 17 residues. The CDR3 DNA is TGTGTCAGCAGCTTATACGGGACTAGCGGAATGGACGATACGCAGTATTTT. As protein: CVSSLYGTSGMDDTQYF. The entire variable domain, with the rest obtained from reference TRBV7-3 and TRBJ2-3, is as follows: GAGVSQTPSNKVTEKGKYVELRCDPISGHTALYWYRQSLGQGPEFLIYFQGTGAADDSGLPNDRFFAVRPEGSVSTLKIQRTERGDSAVYLCVSSLYGTSGMDDTQYFGPGTRLTVL.

In its sample, this clonotype was seen a few times. The rearrangement links TRBV5-5 to TRBJ2-2; 7 bases fit TRBD2. Germline CDR1 SGHKS, CDR2 YYEKEE (reference sequence). This CDR3 contains 16 residues. V was clipped by 6 bases and J by 2 bases; unmatched bases: 10. The CDR3 bases are TGTGCCAGCACCGGGACGCTAGCGGTAAACACCGGGGAGCTGTTTTTT. It specifies CASTGTLAVNTGELFF.

This clonotype was detected ten times or more. The chain carries TRBV28 and TRBJ2-1; the match to TRBD2 covers 8 bases. J was trimmed by 4 bases and V by 7 bases; bases with no gene match: 9. Germline V gene lookup returns CDR1 MDHEN and CDR2 SYDVKM. This CDR3 is 15 amino acids long. This CDR3 reads CASITGGPPYNEQFF. In DNA, the CDR3 is TGTGCCAGCATTACGGGAGGGCCCCCATACAATGAGCAGTTCTTC.